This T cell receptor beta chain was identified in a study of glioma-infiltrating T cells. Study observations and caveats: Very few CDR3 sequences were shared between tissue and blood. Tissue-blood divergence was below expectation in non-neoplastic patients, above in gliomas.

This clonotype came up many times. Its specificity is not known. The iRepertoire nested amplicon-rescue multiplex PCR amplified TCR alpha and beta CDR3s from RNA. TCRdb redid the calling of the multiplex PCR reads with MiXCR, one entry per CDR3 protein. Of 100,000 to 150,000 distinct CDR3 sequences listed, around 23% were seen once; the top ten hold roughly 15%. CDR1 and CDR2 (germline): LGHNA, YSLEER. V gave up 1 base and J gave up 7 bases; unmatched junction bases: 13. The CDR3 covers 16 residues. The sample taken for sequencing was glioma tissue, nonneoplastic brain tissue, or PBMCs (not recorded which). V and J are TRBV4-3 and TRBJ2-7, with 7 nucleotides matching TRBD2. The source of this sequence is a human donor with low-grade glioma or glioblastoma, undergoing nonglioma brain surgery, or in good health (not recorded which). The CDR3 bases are TGCGCCAGCAGCCAAGGTGCTAGCGGCCGGGTGGGAGAGCAGTACTTC. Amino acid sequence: CASSQGASGRVGEQYF.